A selection of T cell receptor beta chains follows, all from one sample in a study of blood T cell repertoires in COVID-19. Repertoires were generated with immunoSEQ multiplex PCR, while TCRdb's copy carries only in-frame clones and drops some. The sample lists some 170,000 clones; approximately 82% were seen once. The specimen sequenced was PBMCs or T cells enriched from blood (not recorded which). The receptors derive from a woman aged 50 to 65 who had recovered from COVID-19. Both conserved end residues are part of each CDR3. Each record gives: J gene, V gene, D gene, clone size, CDR3 DNA, CDR3 protein. A D gene is named only where the DNA matches it firmly. Where a row states a size, it is once, few, many or the class of an expanded clone; other rows omit it.

>TRBJ2-1|TRBV5-1|TRBD2|NA
TGCGCCAGCAGCCCTAGCGGGAGGGCTGGCAATGAGCAGTTCTTC
CASSPSGRAGNEQFF
>TRBJ2-7|TRBV7-2|TRBD2|NA
TGTGCCAGCAGCTCTATGGGAGGGTGGCCCGGATTGTACGAGCAGTACTTC
CASSSMGGWPGLYEQYF
>TRBJ2-3|TRBV18|TRBD2|once
TGTGCCAGCTCACCACAGGCGGGAGGTGGGACAGATACGCAGTATTTT
CASSPQAGGGTDTQYF
>TRBJ2-1|TRBV21-1|NA|NA
TGTGCCAGCAGCAATTTGCGGGAGCCCTCCTACAATGAGCAGTTCTTC
CASSNLREPSYNEQFF
>TRBJ2-7|TRBV28|TRBD1|NA
TGTGCCAGCAGGACGGGACAGGGTCCCTACGAGCAGTACTTC
CASRTGQGPYEQYF
>TRBJ2-7|TRBV2|TRBD2|NA
TGTGCCAGCAGTGAAGGGGTTAGCGGGAGCCTTCTCGAGCAGTACTTC
CASSEGVSGSLLEQYF
>TRBJ2-3|TRBV11-2|TRBD2|NA
TGTGCCAGCAGCTTAAATAGCGGGAGGACGACAGATACGCAGTATTTT
CASSLNSGRTTDTQYF
>TRBJ2-1|TRBV28|TRBD2|NA
TGTGCCAGCAGTGAAGAAGGACTAGCGGGAGTATATGAGCAGTTCTTC
CASSEEGLAGVYEQFF
>TRBJ2-2|TRBV2|NA|NA
TGTGCCAGCAGGACAGAGAACACCGGGGAGCTGTTTTTT
CASRTENTGELFF
>TRBJ2-3|TRBV27|TRBD1|NA
TGTGCCAGCGGGGACAGCCAGCGCACAGATACGCAGTATTTT
CASGDSQRTDTQYF
>TRBJ2-1|TRBV19|TRBD2|NA
TGTGCCAGTACCCCGGTAGCGGGGGCCTACAATGAGCAGTTCTTC
CASTPVAGAYNEQFF
>TRBJ2-1|TRBV28|TRBD2|few
TGTGCCAGCAGTTTACTTACAGCGGGAGCCCCGATCTTC
CASSLLTAGAPIF
>TRBJ1-1|TRBV7-2|TRBD1|NA
TGTGCCAGCAGCCAGGGACAGGGAATCATGAACACTGAAGCTTTCTTT
CASSQGQGIMNTEAFF
>TRBJ2-7|TRBV2|TRBD1|NA
TGTGCCAGCAGGGAAACAGGGGACGAGCAGTACTTC
CASRETGDEQYF
>TRBJ1-4|TRBV6-5|NA|NA
TGTGCCAGCAGTTTTGCGACGGGTGGAAGTAATGAAAAACTGTTTTTT
CASSFATGGSNEKLFF
>TRBJ2-3|TRBV29-1|NA|NA
TGCAGCGTGCAGGACTATGTCGGTTACACAGATACGCAGTATTTT
CSVQDYVGYTDTQYF
>TRBJ1-1|TRBV10-1|NA|NA
TGCGCCAGCGCCGACGGGGGGTCGAACACTGAAGCTTTCTTT
CASADGGSNTEAFF